This record looks at one TCR beta chain sequence and its context. Semi-nested PCR with Nested Universal Primer A followed constant-region reverse priming of full-length variable regions. TCRdb analysed the 5' RACE reads with MiXCR anew, one entry per CDR3 protein. The sample lists some 57,000 distinct CDR3 sequences; roughly 17% were seen once. This CDR3 is 14 amino acids long. The J segment lost 3 bases and the V segment lost 6 bases, leaving 1 base of the junction unmatched. This rearrangement joins TRBV12-3 or TRBV12-4 to TRBJ2-3, with 12 bases fitting TRBD2. This TCR derives from a female donor with breast cancer. The sample taken for sequencing was naive CD4+ T cells sorted from blood. As to subset: naive CD4+ T cells, CD4+CD45RA+CD25-. The DNA for the CDR3 is TGTGCCAGCAGGACTAGCGGGGGAACAGATACGCAGTATTTT. Its translation is CASRTSGGTDTQYF.